This T cell receptor (beta chain) was observed in a study of vaccination and CD4 T cells after COVID-19. About the research overall: Overlapping spike peptides from SARS-CoV-2, HCoV-NL63, HCoV-OC43 and HCoV-229E served to stimulate the cells.

Study results and caveats: Relatively small numbers of convalescent patients were studied, with no early post-infection timepoints included.

Trimming took off 5 bases at V and 2 bases at J, with 9 bases between the two ends. CDR3 length: 13 amino acids. Comments on this clonotype: As yet, its antigen is unknown.

Regarding treatment: roughly ten-day PBMC culture with coronavirus spike peptide pools or control peptides (ViraFEST assay). ViraFEST used peptide pools to expand antigen-specific T cells, then sequenced TCRs. The Oncomine TCR Beta short-read assay sequenced DNA from cultured CD4+ T cells. MiXCR, applied by TCRdb to the PCR reads, yields one record per CDR3 protein. The table lists 20,000 or so distinct CDR3 sequences, just under 45% of them singletons. The receptor's source is a human donor who had recovered from COVID-19. V usage is TRBV12-3 or TRBV12-4 and J usage is TRBJ2-5, with D hard to call. Source material: CD4+ T cells from blood, cultured in vitro. The DNA of the CDR3 is TGTGCCAGCAGTATTATGGTGCAAGAGACCCAGTACTTC. It yields the protein CASSIMVQETQYF.